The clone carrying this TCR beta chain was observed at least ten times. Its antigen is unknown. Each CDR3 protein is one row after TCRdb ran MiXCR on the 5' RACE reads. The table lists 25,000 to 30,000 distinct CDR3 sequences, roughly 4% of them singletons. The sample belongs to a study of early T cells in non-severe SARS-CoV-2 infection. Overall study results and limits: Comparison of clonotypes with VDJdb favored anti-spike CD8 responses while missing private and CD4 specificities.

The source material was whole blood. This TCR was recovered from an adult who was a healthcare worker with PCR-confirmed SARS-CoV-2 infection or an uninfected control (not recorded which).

The CDR3 sequence is CASSLNSGYEQYF. In nucleotides, the CDR3 is TGTGCCAGCAGCCTAAATAGCGGGTACGAGCAGTACTTC. The chain employs TRBV7-8 and TRBJ2-7; TRBD2 matches 7 bases. The CDR3 sequence is 13 residues long. V shed 5 bases and J 4 bases; nucleotides not matched to a gene: 5. Germline CDR1 reads SGHVS; CDR2 reads FQNEAQ.